The 10 T cell receptor beta chains below all came from one sample that was sequenced in a study of blood T cell repertoires in COVID-19. Assay: immunoSEQ multiplex PCR; the TCRdb copy retains only in-frame clones and omits some. The sample contains hundreds of thousands of clones, over 85% of which appear only once. Material: PBMCs or T cells enriched from blood (not recorded which). These receptors were obtained from a man between 60 and 75 years old who had recovered from COVID-19.

V and J are TRBV6-5 and TRBJ2-3; 11 bases line up with TRBD2. CDR1 and CDR2 from the germline V gene are MNHEY and SVGAGI. CDR3 length: 15 amino acids. V shed 5 bases, J shed 6 bases, and the junction held 7 bases outside the gene matches. CDR3: CASSPLAGVPDTQYF. Written as DNA, the CDR3 is TGTGCCAGCAGTCCACTAGCGGGAGTACCTGATACGCAGTATTTT.

The sample holds one count of this clone. This chain links TRBV9 with TRBJ2-2, with D unresolved. V lost 4 bases to trimming and J lost 5 bases, with 12 bases between them. Looked up from germline, CDR1 is SGDLS and CDR2 is YYNGEE. The CDR3 contains 14 residues. The CDR3 loop reads CASSPYRRTGELFF. The CDR3 DNA reads as TGTGCCAGCAGCCCTTATCGTCGGACCGGGGAGCTGTTTTTT.

This clone was detected only once. The J gene is TRBJ2-2, the V gene TRBV10-1; tentative D call: TRBD1 (5 bases). V was clipped by 8 bases and J by 4 bases, with 14 bases between them. This CDR3 spans 14 amino acids. Germline CDR1 is WNHNN and CDR2 is SYGVQD (reference sequence). In DNA, the CDR3 is TGCGCCAGCCAAACCACAGGATTCACCGGGGAGCTGTTTTTT. This encodes CASQTTGFTGELFF.

The V and J genes are TRBV28 and TRBJ1-2; 8 bases are shared with TRBD1. The CDR3 spans 12 residues. Trimming at V came to 4 bases and at J to 6 bases, leaving 1 base not matched to a gene. Germline V gives CDR1 MDHEN, CDR2 SYDVKM. The CDR3 sequence is CASSWTGNGYTF. Written as DNA, the CDR3 is TGTGCCAGCAGTTGGACAGGGAATGGCTACACCTTC.

The rearrangement links TRBV9 to TRBJ2-7; 9 bases are a match to TRBD1. V shed 3 bases, J shed 6 bases, and the junction held 10 bases outside the gene matches. CDR1 and CDR2 from the germline V gene are SGDLS and YYNGEE. The CDR3 is made up of 15 amino acids. Here the CDR3 DNA reads TGTGCCAGCAGCGAAAGGACAGGGGACATTCGCGAGCAGTACTTC. Its translation: CASSERTGDIREQYF.

This chain joins TRBV23-1 and TRBJ1-5; D unclear. TRBV23-1 is noted as an ORF with a role that remains uncertain. This CDR3 is 19 amino acids long. V lost 0 bases, J lost 4 bases, and 22 bases lay in between. The CDR3 loop reads CASSQSHSRKVHLNQPQHF. The CDR3 nucleotides are TGCGCCAGCAGTCAATCGCACTCCAGGAAGGTACACCTGAATCAGCCCCAGCATTTT.

The V gene is TRBV30, the J gene TRBJ1-5, with D possibly matching TRBD1 (6 bases). The CDR3 is made up of 16 amino acids. The germline V and J ends were trimmed by 1 base and 0 bases, with 13 bases remaining between them. Germline V gives CDR1 GTSNPN, CDR2 SVGIG (reference sequence). The CDR3 loop reads CAWSETGIYSNQPQHF. The CDR3 region has the DNA TGTGCCTGGAGTGAGACAGGAATTTATAGCAATCAGCCCCAGCATTTT.

The chain uses TRBV6-2 or TRBV6-3 and TRBJ2-7; 13 bases fit TRBD2. The germline gives CDR1 MNHEY, CDR2 SVGEGT. The J segment lost 2 bases and the V segment lost 5 bases, leaving 9 bases of the junction unmatched. The CDR3 is 17 amino acids. Here the CDR3 DNA reads TGTGCCAGCAGTAAACTAGCGGGAGGGATAAAAACCTACGAGCAGTACTTC. Translating it yields CASSKLAGGIKTYEQYF.

The sample holds one count of this clone. The same CDR3 also results from other DNA sequences found in this sample. The genes are TRBV5-1 and TRBJ2-5, with 7 bases aligning to TRBD1. Germline-derived CDR1 and CDR2 are SGHRS and YFSETQ. The CDR3 spans 14 residues. The V gene end was trimmed by 3 bases and the J gene end by 2 bases; junction bases not matched to a gene: 4. The CDR3 is CASSWTGDQETQYF. CDR3 coding DNA: TGCGCCAGCAGCTGGACAGGCGATCAAGAGACCCAGTACTTC.

This clone came up once. This chain connects TRBV5-8 to TRBJ2-3; 7 nucleotides match TRBD2. After removal of 4 bases from V and 0 bases from J, the junction contained 11 bases not matched to a gene. Germline CDR1 is SGHTS and CDR2 is YDEGEE. The CDR3 runs 17 residues. As DNA, the CDR3 is TGTGCCAGCAGCCCTGGTCGCGGGGGACCTAGCACAGATACGCAGTATTTT. It is translated as CASSPGRGGPSTDTQYF.